The 22 T cell receptor beta chains given below trace back to one sample, sequenced in a study of identical twins. TCRdb reanalysed the 5' RACE reads using MiXCR and keeps one entry per CDR3 protein. The sample lists 500,000 to 600,000 distinct CDR3 sequences; roughly a fifth were seen once. These data also formed part of another study, on T cells expressing NK-cell markers.

The sample was CD4+ T cells sorted from blood. The receptors shown here come from a woman younger than 35 in good health.

The V and J genes are TRBV11-2 and TRBJ2-2, with TRBD2 identical over 9 bases. The CDR3 loop spans 16 amino acids. Germline trimming cut 2 bases from V and 4 bases from J; bases unmatched to any gene: 5. CDR1 is SGHAT, CDR2 FQNNGV, per germline. The DNA of the CDR3 is TGTGCCAGCAGCTTAATAGGCGGGAGGGGCACCGGGGAGCTGTTTTTT. Residues: CASSLIGGRGTGELFF.

The V and J genes are TRBV6-2 or TRBV6-3 and TRBJ2-5; D is possibly TRBD2 (7 bases). The germline V gene has CDR1 MNHEY and CDR2 SVGEGT. V shed 7 bases and J shed 1 base, with 13 bases lying between them. The CDR3 totals 14 residues. CDR3 loop: CASTRGAIQETQYF. The DNA for the CDR3 is TGTGCCAGCACCCGGGGGGCGATCCAAGAGACCCAGTACTTC.

V and J are TRBV7-2 and TRBJ2-1, with 14 bases aligning to TRBD2. This CDR3 is built from 14 residues. Germline V lookup: CDR1 SGHTA, CDR2 FQGNSA. The junction had 4 bases not matched to a gene; V was cut back by 7 bases and J by 8 bases. The CDR3 DNA sequence: TGTGCCAGCACCGGGACTAGCGGGAGATATGAGCAGTTCTTC. As protein: CASTGTSGRYEQFF.

The chain is built from TRBV29-1 and TRBJ2-1; D is undetermined. The CDR3 spans 11 residues. Trimming took 4 bases from V and 10 from J, leaving 11 bases between them. Germline V CDR1 and CDR2: SQVTM, ANQGSEA. The chain's CDR3 is CSVVLENEQFF. CDR3 DNA sequence: TGCAGCGTTGTTTTGGAGAACGAGCAGTTCTTC.

This clonotype showed up just a few times. The DNA for the CDR3 is TGCGCCAGCAGCTTCCCAGGGGGCGGGGGGAACACTGAAGCTTTCTTT. Encoded protein: CASSFPGGGGNTEAFF. The rearrangement links TRBV5-1 to TRBJ1-1; the match to TRBD1 covers 8 bases. The CDR3 spans 16 residues. The trim removed 2 bases at V and 1 base at J, leaving 7 bases unmatched. CDR1 is SGHRS and CDR2 is YFSETQ in the germline V gene.

The V and J genes are TRBV5-6 and TRBJ2-7; 9 bases are a match to TRBD1. After removal of 5 bases from V and 6 bases from J, the junction contained 6 bases not matched to a gene. Germline CDR1 SGHDT, CDR2 YYEEEE. CDR3 length: 13 residues. The CDR3 DNA reads as TGTGCCAGCAGACCCGGGACAGGGACCGAGCAGTACTTC. Translating gives CASRPGTGTEQYF.

This clonotype was counted at least ten times. This rearrangement joins TRBV14 to TRBJ2-3; unclear D gene. Trimming left V 0 bases short and J 0 bases short, with 10 bases between. This CDR3 region has 16 residues. Per the germline V gene, CDR1 is SGHDN and CDR2 is FVKESK. The CDR3 loop reads CASSQDGLGSTDTQYF. DNA of the CDR3: TGTGCCAGCAGCCAAGACGGGCTGGGCAGCACAGATACGCAGTATTTT.

CDR3 protein: CASSRGRRGETQYF. The CDR3 DNA sequence: TGCGCCAGCAGCCGGGGCCGGCGGGGGGAGACCCAGTACTTC. V and J are TRBV5-1 and TRBJ2-5, with 7 bases matching TRBD2. This CDR3 has 14 amino acids. Germline CDR1 reads SGHRS; CDR2 reads YFSETQ. V was clipped by 4 bases and J by 5 bases; unmatched bases: 8.

The rearrangement uses TRBV6-1 and TRBJ1-2, with TRBD1 as a possible D gene (6 bases). Germline assignment: CDR1 MNHNS and CDR2 SASEGT. This CDR3 is built from 13 residues. V gave up 10 bases and J gave up 5 bases, with 17 bases separating them. CDR3 region: CATRTDSLYGYTF. In nucleotides, the CDR3 is TGTGCCACTCGTACGGACAGCCTTTATGGCTACACCTTC.

This clonotype was seen only a few times. Here the CDR3 reads CSVALTGGAETQYF. DNA of the CDR3: TGCAGCGTCGCCCTGACAGGGGGCGCAGAGACCCAGTACTTC. The gene calls are TRBV29-1 and TRBJ2-5; the match to TRBD1 covers 10 bases. Germline CDR1 and CDR2: SQVTM and ANQGSEA. After removal of 6 bases from V and 4 bases from J, the junction contained 8 bases not matched to a gene. There are 14 residues in the CDR3.

This clonotype was found many times. The J gene is TRBJ2-5, the V gene TRBV20-1, with D tentatively TRBD2 (6 bases). CDR1 and CDR2 (germline): DFQATT, SNEGSKA (reference sequence). V was clipped by 3 bases and J by 1 base, with 6 bases between them. The CDR3 runs to 12 residues. The CDR3 sequence: CSASGSQETQYF. The DNA of the CDR3 is TGCAGTGCTAGCGGGAGCCAAGAGACCCAGTACTTC.

This clonotype has a handful of counts. The V call is TRBV29-1, the J call TRBJ2-1; 11 bases agree with TRBD2. The ends lost 1 base at V and 8 bases at J; junction bases unmatched: 10. From germline, CDR1 is SQVTM and CDR2 ANQGSEA. The CDR3 is 16 amino acids. CDR3 loop: CSVEAWGVLAGDEQFF. The CDR3 region has the DNA TGCAGCGTTGAAGCGTGGGGGGTACTAGCGGGGGATGAGCAGTTCTTC.

The sample holds a few counts of this clonotype. V usage is TRBV5-1 and J usage is TRBJ2-7; TRBD1 matches 8 bases. V dropped 1 base and J dropped 3; count of bases not matched to a gene: 6. The germline V gene has CDR1 SGHRS and CDR2 YFSETQ. CDR3 length equals 15 residues. CDR3 amino acids: CASSLTGTGFYEQYF. The CDR3, as DNA: TGCGCCAGCAGCTTGACCGGGACAGGATTCTACGAGCAGTACTTC.

V is TRBV12-3 or TRBV12-4 and J is TRBJ1-5, with a weak D call TRBD1 (5 bases). This CDR3 has 13 residues. V lost 8 bases and J 7 bases, leaving 15 bases between the germline ends. CDR3 nucleotide sequence: TGTGCCAGCGCCACGGCAGGGAAACAGCCCCAGCATTTT. Its protein product is CASATAGKQPQHF.

The chain recombines TRBV6-1 with TRBJ2-1, with 8 bases identical to TRBD1. The CDR3 runs to 13 residues. The germline V gene has CDR1 MNHNS and CDR2 SASEGT. Trimming removed 6 bases from V and 8 bases from J; junction bases left unmatched: 6. Here the CDR3 DNA reads TGTGCCAGCAGACAGGGGGGCAGGGATGAGCAGTTCTTC. Residues: CASRQGGRDEQFF.

The sample holds many counts of this clonotype. The chain carries TRBV12-3 or TRBV12-4 and TRBJ1-3; D gene unclear. The CDR3 runs to 12 residues. Between the trimmed V and J ends, which lost 8 bases and 3 bases, there was a span of 8 bases. CDR3 sequence: CASLRGGNTIYF. The CDR3 bases are TGTGCCAGCCTTCGAGGTGGAAACACCATATATTTT.

The chain joins TRBV20-1 to TRBJ2-1; 7 nucleotides line up with TRBD2. This CDR3 is 16 amino acids long. Germline CDR1 and CDR2: DFQATT and SNEGSKA (reference sequence). V lost 3 bases, J lost 2 bases, and 10 bases stayed unmatched. DNA of the CDR3: TGCAGTGCTAGCCCACTAGCGACCTACACCTACAATGAGCAGTTCTTC. Encoded protein: CSASPLATYTYNEQFF.

The sample holds a few counts of this clonotype. This rearrangement joins TRBV5-1 to TRBJ2-2; 12 bases are a match to TRBD2. Trimming removed 5 bases from V and 4 bases from J; junction bases left unmatched: 6. CDR1 and CDR2 from the germline V gene are SGHRS and YFSETQ. The CDR3 runs to 16 residues. CDR3 in amino acids: CASSQLAGGFTGELFF. Here the CDR3 DNA reads TGCGCCAGCAGTCAACTAGCGGGGGGATTCACCGGGGAGCTGTTTTTT.

This clonotype has at least ten counts. The rearrangement uses TRBV12-3 or TRBV12-4 and TRBJ2-7; 12 nucleotides align to TRBD2. The CDR3 consists of 15 residues. The J segment lost 5 bases and the V segment lost 3 bases, leaving 5 bases of the junction unmatched. In DNA form, the CDR3 reads TGTGCCAGCAGTTTCTCGACTAGCGGGAGAAACGAGCAGTACTTC. The encoded protein is CASSFSTSGRNEQYF.

J is TRBJ2-1 and V is TRBV20-1; D gene unclear. Germline V gene sequence: CDR1 DFQATT, CDR2 SNEGSKA (reference sequence). This CDR3 has 12 residues. Trimming cost V 5 bases and J 7 bases, with 12 bases left between them. CDR3 in DNA: TGCAGTGCTCCTGCTAATGAAAATGAGCAGTTCTTC. The encoded protein is CSAPANENEQFF.

The J gene is TRBJ2-2, the V gene TRBV7-9; 9 nucleotides match TRBD2. The CDR3 runs to 15 residues. After removal of 3 bases from V and 5 bases from J, the junction contained 4 bases not matched to a gene. Germline-derived CDR1 and CDR2 are SEHNR and FQNEAQ (reference sequence). Here the CDR3 reads CASSLASGATGELFF. In DNA, the CDR3 is TGTGCCAGCAGCTTGGCTAGCGGGGCGACCGGGGAGCTGTTTTTT.

A few counts support this clonotype. The rearrangement uses TRBV20-1 and TRBJ2-1; D gene uncertain. The CDR3 has 14 amino acids. Germline CDR1 reads DFQATT; CDR2 reads SNEGSKA (reference sequence). Trimming shortened V by 4 bases and J by 0 bases, and 10 bases separated the two germline ends. The CDR3 here is CSANTDLSYNEQFF. CDR3 coding DNA: TGCAGTGCTAATACTGATCTCTCCTACAATGAGCAGTTCTTC.